This is a list of T cell receptor beta chains from one sample in a study of blood T cell repertoires in COVID-19. Only in-frame clones appear in the TCRdb table, and some are missing; sequencing was by immunoSEQ multiplex PCR. The sample holds some 500,000 clones, roughly 89% seen once. Sequencing input: peripheral blood. The receptors were sampled from a woman aged 45-65 years with COVID-19, enrolled during active disease. CDR3s include the opening cysteine and the closing phenylalanine or tryptophan.

J gene: TRBJ2-7
V gene: TRBV7-9
CDR3 length: 15
CDR3 protein: CASSFRTGGSYEQYF

J gene: TRBJ1-1
V gene: TRBV6-5
CDR3 length: 16
CDR3 protein: CASSYSTGGGNTEAFF

J gene: TRBJ2-7
V gene: TRBV5-6
CDR3 length: 11
CDR3 protein: CASSLSGEQYF

J gene: TRBJ1-1
V gene: TRBV12-3/TRBV12-4
CDR3 length: 13
CDR3 protein: CANGQGASTEAFF

J gene: TRBJ2-7
V gene: TRBV7-9
CDR3 length: 15
CDR3 protein: CASSSVTGRRDEQYF

J gene: TRBJ1-3
V gene: TRBV10-3
CDR3 length: 12
CDR3 protein: CAIASSGNTIYF

J gene: TRBJ1-5
V gene: TRBV29-1
CDR3 length: 14
CDR3 protein: CSVGGQGQGQPQHF

J gene: TRBJ1-2
V gene: TRBV6-5
CDR3 length: 14
CDR3 protein: CASRTGTVNYGYTF

J gene: TRBJ1-1
V gene: TRBV6-5
CDR3 length: 16
CDR3 protein: CASSSPGQSLNTEAFF

J gene: TRBJ2-3
V gene: TRBV11-2
CDR3 length: 17
CDR3 protein: CASSLAGLDRVTDTQYF

J gene: TRBJ1-5
V gene: TRBV27
CDR3 length: 15
CDR3 protein: CASSLSQGPNQPQHF

J gene: TRBJ1-5
V gene: TRBV27
CDR3 length: 15
CDR3 protein: CASSPLVSGNQPQHF

J gene: TRBJ1-2
V gene: TRBV29-1
CDR3 length: 12
CDR3 protein: CSGRDSSYGYTF

J gene: TRBJ1-1
V gene: TRBV6-5
CDR3 length: 13
CDR3 protein: CASSWTGPTEAFF

J gene: TRBJ2-7
V gene: TRBV9
CDR3 length: 16
CDR3 protein: CASSGTGTGNSYEQYF

J gene: TRBJ1-1
V gene: TRBV19
CDR3 length: 13
CDR3 protein: CASSVRGEFEAFF

J gene: TRBJ1-1
V gene: TRBV6-2/TRBV6-3
CDR3 length: 16
CDR3 protein: CASSDDRGDLNTEAFF

J gene: TRBJ2-5
V gene: TRBV6-5
CDR3 length: 14
CDR3 protein: CASTRRAGRGTQYF